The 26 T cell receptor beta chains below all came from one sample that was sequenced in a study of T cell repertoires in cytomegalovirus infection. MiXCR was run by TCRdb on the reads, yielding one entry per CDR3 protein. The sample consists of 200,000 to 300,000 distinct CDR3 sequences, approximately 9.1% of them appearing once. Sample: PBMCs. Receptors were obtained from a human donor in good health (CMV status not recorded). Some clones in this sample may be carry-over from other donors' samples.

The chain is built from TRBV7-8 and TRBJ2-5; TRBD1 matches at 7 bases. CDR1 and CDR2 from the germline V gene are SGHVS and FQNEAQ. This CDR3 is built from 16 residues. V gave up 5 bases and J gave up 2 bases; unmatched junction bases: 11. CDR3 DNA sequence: TGTGCCAGCAGCCCCCAGACAGGGAATGGGCAAGAGACCCAGTACTTC. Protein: CASSPQTGNGQETQYF.

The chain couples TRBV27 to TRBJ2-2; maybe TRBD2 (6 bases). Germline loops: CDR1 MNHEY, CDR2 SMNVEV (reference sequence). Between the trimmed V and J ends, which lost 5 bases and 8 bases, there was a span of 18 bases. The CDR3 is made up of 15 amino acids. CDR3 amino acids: CASSRAGSRIGELFF. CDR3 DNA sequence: TGTGCCAGCAGTCGGGCGGGGAGTAGGATTGGGGAGCTGTTTTTT.

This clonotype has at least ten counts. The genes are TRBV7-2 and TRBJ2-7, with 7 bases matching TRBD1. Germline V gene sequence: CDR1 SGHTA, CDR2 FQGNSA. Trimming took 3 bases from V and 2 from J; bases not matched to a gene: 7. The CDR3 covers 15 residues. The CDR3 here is CASSFQGQSPYEQYF. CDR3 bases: TGTGCCAGCAGCTTTCAGGGACAGAGTCCCTACGAGCAGTACTTC.

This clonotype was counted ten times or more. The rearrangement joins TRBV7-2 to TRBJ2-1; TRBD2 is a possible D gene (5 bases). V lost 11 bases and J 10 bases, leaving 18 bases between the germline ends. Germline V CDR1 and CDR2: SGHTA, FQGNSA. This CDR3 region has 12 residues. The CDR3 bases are TGTGCCGCCAAAGTGGGAGAGGGCGAGCAGTTCTTC. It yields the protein CAAKVGEGEQFF.

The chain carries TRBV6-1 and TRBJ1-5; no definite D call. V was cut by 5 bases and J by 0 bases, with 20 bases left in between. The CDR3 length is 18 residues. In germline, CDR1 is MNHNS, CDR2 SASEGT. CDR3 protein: CASSYSAGVVYSNQPQHF. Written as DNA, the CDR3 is TGTGCCAGCAGTTACTCGGCGGGTGTCGTGTATAGCAATCAGCCCCAGCATTTT.

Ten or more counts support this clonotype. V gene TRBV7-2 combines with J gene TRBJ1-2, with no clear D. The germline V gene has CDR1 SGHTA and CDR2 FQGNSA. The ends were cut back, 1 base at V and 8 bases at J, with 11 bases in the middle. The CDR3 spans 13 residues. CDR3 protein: CASSLGGSWGYTF. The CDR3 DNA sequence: TGTGCCAGCAGCTTAGGTGGTTCGTGGGGCTACACCTTC.

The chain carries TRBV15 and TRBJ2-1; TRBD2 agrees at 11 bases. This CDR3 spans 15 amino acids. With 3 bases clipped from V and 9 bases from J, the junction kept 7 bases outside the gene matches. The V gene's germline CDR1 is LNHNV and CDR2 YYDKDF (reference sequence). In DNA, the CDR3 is TGTGCCACCAGCAGGTTGACTAGCGGGAATGGTGAGCAGTTCTTC. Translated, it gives CATSRLTSGNGEQFF.

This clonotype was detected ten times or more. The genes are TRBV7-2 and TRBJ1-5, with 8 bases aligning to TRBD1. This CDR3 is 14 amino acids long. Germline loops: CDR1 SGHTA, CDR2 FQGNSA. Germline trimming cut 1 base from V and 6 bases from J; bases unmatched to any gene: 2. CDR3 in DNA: TGTGCCAGCAGCTTAGGACAGGGGATTCAGCCCCAGCATTTT. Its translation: CASSLGQGIQPQHF.

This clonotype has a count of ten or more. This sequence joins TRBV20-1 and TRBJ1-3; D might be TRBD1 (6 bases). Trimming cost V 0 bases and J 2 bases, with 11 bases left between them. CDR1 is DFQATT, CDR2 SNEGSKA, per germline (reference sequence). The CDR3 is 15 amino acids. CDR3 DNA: TGCAGTGCTAGAGATCGACCAGGGGCTGGAAACACCATATATTTT. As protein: CSARDRPGAGNTIYF.

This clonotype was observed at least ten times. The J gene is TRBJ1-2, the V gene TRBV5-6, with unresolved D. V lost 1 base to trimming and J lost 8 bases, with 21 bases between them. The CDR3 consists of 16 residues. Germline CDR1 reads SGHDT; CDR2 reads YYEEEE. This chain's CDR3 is CASSLTIGKGREGYTF. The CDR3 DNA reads TGTGCCAGCAGCTTGACTATCGGGAAGGGTCGGGAAGGCTACACCTTC.

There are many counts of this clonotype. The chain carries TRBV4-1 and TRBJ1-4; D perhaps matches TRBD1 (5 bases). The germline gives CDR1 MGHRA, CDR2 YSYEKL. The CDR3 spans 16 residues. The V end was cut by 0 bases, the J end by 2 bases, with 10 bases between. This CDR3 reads CASSQDQGRTNEKLFF. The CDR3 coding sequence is TGCGCCAGCAGCCAAGACCAGGGACGGACTAATGAAAAACTGTTTTTT.

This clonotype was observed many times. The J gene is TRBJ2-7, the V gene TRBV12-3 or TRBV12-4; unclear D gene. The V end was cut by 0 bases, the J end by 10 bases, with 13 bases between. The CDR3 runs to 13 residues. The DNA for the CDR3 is TGTGCCAGCAGTTTAGCCCTCCGGGCCGCCCAGTACTTC. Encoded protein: CASSLALRAAQYF.

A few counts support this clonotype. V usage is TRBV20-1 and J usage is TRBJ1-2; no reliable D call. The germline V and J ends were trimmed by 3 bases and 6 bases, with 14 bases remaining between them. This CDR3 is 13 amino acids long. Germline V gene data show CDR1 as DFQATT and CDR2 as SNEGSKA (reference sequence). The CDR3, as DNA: TGCAGTGCTAGGGCACACCCTGGGGATGGCTACACCTTC. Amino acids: CSARAHPGDGYTF.

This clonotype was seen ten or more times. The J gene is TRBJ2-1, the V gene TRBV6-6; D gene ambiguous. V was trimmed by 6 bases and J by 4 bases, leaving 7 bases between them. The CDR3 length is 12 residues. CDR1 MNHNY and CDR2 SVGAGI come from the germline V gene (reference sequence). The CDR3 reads CASSPPYNEQFF. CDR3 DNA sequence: TGTGCCAGCAGCCCCCCTTACAATGAGCAGTTCTTC.

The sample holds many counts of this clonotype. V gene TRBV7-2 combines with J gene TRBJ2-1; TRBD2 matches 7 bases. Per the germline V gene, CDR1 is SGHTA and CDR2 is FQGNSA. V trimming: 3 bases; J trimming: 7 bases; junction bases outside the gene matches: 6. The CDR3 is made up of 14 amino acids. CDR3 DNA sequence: TGTGCCAGCAGCTTGGCGGGGGTTAAGAATGAGCAGTTCTTC. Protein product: CASSLAGVKNEQFF.

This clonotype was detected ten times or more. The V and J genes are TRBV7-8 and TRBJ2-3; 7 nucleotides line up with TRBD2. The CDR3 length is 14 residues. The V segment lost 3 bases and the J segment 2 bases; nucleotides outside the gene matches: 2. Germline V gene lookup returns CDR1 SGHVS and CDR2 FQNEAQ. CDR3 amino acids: CASSLGLFTDTQYF. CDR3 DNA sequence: TGTGCCAGCAGCTTGGGACTATTCACAGATACGCAGTATTTT.

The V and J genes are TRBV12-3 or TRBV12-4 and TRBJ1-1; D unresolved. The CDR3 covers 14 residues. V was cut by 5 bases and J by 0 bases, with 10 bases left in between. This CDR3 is CASSHQHVNTEAFF. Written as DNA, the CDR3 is TGTGCCAGCAGTCATCAACACGTGAACACTGAAGCTTTCTTT.

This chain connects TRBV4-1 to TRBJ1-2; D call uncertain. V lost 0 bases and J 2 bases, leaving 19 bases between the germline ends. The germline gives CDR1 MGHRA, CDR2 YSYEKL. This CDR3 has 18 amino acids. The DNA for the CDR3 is TGCGCCAGCAGCCAAGACACGCTTCTTTGGGAGAGGAACTATGGCTACACCTTC. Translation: CASSQDTLLWERNYGYTF.

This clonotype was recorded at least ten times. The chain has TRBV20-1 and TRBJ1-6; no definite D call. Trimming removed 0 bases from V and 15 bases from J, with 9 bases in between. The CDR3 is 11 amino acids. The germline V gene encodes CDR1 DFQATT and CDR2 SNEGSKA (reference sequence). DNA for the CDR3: TGCAGTGCTAGAGATACCCCGAACCTCCACTTT. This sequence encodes CSARDTPNLHF.

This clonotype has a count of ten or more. The CDR3 loop reads CASSKSWTQRQGYF. CDR3 nucleotide sequence: TGTGCCAGCAGTAAGTCGTGGACACAACGACAAGGGTACTTC. This chain joins TRBV28 and TRBJ2-7; tentatively, D is TRBD1 (5 bases). The CDR3 loop spans 14 amino acids. V lost 5 bases and J 12 bases, leaving 23 bases between the germline ends. Germline CDR1 is MDHEN and CDR2 is SYDVKM.

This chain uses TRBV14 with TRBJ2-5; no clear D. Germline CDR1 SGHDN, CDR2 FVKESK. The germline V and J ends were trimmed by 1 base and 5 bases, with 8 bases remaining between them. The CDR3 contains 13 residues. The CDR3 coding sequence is TGTGCCAGCAGCCAAGGGCCCGGGGAGACCCAGTACTTC. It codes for CASSQGPGETQYF.

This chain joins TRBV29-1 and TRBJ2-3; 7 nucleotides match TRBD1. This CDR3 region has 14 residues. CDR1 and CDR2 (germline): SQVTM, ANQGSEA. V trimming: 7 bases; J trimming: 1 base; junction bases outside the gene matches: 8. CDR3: CSATTGARTDTQYF. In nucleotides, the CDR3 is TGCAGCGCCACCACAGGGGCCCGCACAGATACGCAGTATTTT.

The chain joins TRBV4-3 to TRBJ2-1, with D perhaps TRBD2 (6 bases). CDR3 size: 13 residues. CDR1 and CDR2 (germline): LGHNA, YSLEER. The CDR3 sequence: CASGLARIGEQFF. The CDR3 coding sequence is TGCGCGAGTGGGCTAGCGAGAATCGGTGAGCAGTTCTTC.

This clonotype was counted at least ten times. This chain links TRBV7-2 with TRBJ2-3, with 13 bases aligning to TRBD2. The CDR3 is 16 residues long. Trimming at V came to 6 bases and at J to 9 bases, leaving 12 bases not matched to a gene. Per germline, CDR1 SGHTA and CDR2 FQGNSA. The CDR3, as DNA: TGTGCCAGCAGGCCAACTAGCGGGGGGGGCTCATGGACGCAGTATTTT. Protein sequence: CASRPTSGGGSWTQYF.

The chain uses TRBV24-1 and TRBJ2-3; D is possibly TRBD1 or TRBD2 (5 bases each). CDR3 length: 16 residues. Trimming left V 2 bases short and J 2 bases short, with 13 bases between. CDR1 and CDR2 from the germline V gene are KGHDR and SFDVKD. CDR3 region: CATSDSRDHTTDTQYF. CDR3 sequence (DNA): TGTGCCACCAGTGATTCCCGGGACCATACCACAGATACGCAGTATTTT.

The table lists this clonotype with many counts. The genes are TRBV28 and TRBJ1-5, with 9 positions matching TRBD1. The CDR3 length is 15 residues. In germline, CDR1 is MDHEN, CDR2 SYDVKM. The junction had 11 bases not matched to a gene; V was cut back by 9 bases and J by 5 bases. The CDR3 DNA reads TGTGCCAGTAGGACCCCCGGGACAGGGCATCAGCCCCAGCATTTT. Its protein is CASRTPGTGHQPQHF.